The table lists the clone carrying this T cell receptor beta chain with a count of one. Its specificity is unknown. The record originates from a study of OX40 agonist ivuxolimab in advanced cancers. Study-level background: Dose-escalation patients suffered from hepatocellular carcinoma, melanoma, renal cell or head and neck cancer. It was permissible to have had prior anti-PD-1, anti-PD-L1 or anti-CTLA-4 therapy, and approximately 40% had some. Partial responses were achieved by three patients, one with hepatocellular carcinoma and two with cutaneous melanoma. Findings and caveats of the study: Blood T cells, both CD4+ and CD8+, expanded clonally by week 6 at 0.1 to 3.0 mg/kg.

The V end lost 5 bases, the J end lost 7 bases, and 14 bases lay between the germline ends. In germline, CDR1 is MNHNY, CDR2 SVGAGI (reference sequence). This CDR3 has 13 amino acids. Sequenced by immunoSEQ multiplex PCR; TCRdb stores in-frame clones only, minus some. The sample includes 72,000 or so clones, about 88% of them seen just once. This rearrangement joins TRBV6-6 to TRBJ1-2; no clear D. The starting material was CD4+ or CD8+ T cells sorted from blood, obtained in a trial of the OX40 agonist ivuxolimab. This receptor was obtained from an adult with an advanced solid tumor such as melanoma, head and neck, liver or kidney cancer. CDR3 sequence: CASSLIGKGGYTF. For the CDR3, the DNA is TGTGCCAGCAGTCTAATCGGGAAGGGTGGCTACACCTTC.